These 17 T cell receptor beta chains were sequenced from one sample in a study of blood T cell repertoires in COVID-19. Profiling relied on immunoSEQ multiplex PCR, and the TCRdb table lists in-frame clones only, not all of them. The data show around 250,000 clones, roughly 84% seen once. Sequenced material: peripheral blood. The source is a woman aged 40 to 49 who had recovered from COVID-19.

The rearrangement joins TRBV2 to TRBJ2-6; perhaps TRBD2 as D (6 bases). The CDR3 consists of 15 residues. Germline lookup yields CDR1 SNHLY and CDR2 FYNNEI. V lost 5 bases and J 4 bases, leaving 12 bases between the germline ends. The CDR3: CASSFNGGGANVLTF. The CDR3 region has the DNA TGTGCCAGCAGTTTTAACGGGGGAGGGGCCAACGTCCTGACTTTC.

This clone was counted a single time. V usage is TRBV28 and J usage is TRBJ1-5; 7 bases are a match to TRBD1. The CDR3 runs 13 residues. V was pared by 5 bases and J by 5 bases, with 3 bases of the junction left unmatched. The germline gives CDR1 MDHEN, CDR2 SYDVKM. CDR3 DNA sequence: TGTGCCAGCAGTCCAGGGGGATATCAGCCCCAGCATTTT. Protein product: CASSPGGYQPQHF.

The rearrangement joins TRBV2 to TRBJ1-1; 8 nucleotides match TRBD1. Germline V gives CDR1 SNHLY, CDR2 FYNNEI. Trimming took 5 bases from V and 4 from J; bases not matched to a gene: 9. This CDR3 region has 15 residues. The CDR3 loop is CASSLFGQGATEAFF. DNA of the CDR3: TGTGCCAGCAGTTTATTCGGACAGGGTGCCACTGAAGCTTTCTTT.

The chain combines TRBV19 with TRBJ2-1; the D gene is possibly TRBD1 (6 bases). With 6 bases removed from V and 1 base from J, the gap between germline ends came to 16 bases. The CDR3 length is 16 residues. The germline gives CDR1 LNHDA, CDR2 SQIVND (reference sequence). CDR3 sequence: CASRRTGGSSYNEQFF. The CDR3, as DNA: TGTGCCAGTAGAAGGACTGGGGGCTCGTCCTACAATGAGCAGTTCTTC.

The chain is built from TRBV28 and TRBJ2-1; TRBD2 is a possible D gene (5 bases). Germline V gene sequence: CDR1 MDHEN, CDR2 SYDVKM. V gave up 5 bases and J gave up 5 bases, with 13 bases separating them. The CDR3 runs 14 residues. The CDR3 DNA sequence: TGTGCCAGCAGTCCGGGGTCTAGTAACAATGAGCAGTTCTTC. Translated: CASSPGSSNNEQFF.

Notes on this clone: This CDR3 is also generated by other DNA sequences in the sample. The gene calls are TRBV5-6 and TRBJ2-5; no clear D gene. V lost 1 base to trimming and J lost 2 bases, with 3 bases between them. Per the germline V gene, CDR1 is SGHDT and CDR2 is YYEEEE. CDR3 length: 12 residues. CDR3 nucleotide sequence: TGTGCCAGCAGCTTGCAGCAAGAGACCCAGTACTTC. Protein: CASSLQQETQYF.

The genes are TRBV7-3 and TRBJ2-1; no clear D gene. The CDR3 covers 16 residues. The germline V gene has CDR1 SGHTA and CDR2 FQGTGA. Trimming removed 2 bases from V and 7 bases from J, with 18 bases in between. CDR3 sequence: CASSLQGLGPLNEQFF. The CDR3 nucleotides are TGTGCCAGCAGCTTACAAGGCCTTGGGCCGTTAAATGAGCAGTTCTTC.

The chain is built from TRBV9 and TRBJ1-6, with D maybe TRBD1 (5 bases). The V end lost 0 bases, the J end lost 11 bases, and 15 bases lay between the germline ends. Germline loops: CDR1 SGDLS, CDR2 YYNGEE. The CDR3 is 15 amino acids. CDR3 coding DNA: TGTGCCAGCAGCGTAGATTTAGGGGTAGGGGCACCCCTCCACTTT. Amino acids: CASSVDLGVGAPLHF.

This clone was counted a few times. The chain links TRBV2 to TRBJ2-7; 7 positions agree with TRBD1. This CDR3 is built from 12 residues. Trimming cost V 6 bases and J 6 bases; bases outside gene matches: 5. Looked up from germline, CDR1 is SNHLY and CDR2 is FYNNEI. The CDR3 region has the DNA TGTGCCAGCAGAAACAGGGGTCGCGAGCAGTACTTC. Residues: CASRNRGREQYF.

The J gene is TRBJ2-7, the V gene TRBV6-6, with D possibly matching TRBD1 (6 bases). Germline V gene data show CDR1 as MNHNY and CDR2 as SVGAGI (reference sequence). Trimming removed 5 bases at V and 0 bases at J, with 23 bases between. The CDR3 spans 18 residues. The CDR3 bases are TGTGCCAGCAGTCCCACGACAGGAGTTACCTCAAGCTCCTACGAGCAGTACTTC. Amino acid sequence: CASSPTTGVTSSSYEQYF.

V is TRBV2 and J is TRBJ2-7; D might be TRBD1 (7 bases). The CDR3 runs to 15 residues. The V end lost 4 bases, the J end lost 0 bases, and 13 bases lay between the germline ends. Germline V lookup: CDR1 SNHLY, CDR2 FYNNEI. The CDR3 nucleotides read TGTGCCAGCAGTGTTTATCAGGGGGGCTCCTACGAGCAGTACTTC. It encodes CASSVYQGGSYEQYF.

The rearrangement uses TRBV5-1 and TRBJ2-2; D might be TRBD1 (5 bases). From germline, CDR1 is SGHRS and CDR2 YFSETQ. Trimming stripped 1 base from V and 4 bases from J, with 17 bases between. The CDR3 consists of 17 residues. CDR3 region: CASSLIPSGISTGELFF. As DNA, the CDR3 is TGCGCCAGCAGCTTGATCCCATCAGGGATTTCCACCGGGGAGCTGTTTTTT.

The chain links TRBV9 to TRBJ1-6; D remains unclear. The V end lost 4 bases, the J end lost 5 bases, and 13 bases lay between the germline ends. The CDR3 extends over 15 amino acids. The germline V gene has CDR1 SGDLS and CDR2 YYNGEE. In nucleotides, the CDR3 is TGTGCCAGCAGCCCCGCCGGGAACCATAATTCACCCCTCCACTTT. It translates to CASSPAGNHNSPLHF. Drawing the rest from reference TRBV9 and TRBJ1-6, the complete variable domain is DSGVTQTPKHLITATGQRVTLRCSPRSGDLSVYWYQQSLDQGLQFLIQYYNGEERAKGNILERFSAQQFPDLHSELNLSSLELGDSALYFCASSPAGNHNSPLHFGNGTRLTVT.

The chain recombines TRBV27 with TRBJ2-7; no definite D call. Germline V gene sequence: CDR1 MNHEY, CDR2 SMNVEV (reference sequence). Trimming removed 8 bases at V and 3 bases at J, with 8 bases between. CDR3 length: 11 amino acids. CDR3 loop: CASGNHYEQYF. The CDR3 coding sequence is TGTGCCAGCGGCAATCACTACGAGCAGTACTTC.

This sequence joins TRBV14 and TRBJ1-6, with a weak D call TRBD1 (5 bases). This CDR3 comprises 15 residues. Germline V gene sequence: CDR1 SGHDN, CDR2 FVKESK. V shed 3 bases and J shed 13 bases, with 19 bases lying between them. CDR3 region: CASSQLQSGRVPLHF. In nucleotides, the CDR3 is TGTGCCAGCAGCCAGCTTCAATCAGGCAGGGTCCCCCTCCACTTT.

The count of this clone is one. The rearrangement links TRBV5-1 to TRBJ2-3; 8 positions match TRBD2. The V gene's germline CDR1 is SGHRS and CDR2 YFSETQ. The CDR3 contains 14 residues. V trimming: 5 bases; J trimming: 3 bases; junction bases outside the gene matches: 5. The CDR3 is CASRTPGGTDTQYF. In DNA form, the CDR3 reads TGCGCCAGCAGGACCCCGGGGGGGACAGATACGCAGTATTTT.

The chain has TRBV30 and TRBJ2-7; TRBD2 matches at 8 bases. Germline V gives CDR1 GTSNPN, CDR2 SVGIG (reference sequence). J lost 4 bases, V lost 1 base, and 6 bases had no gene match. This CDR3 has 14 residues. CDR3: CAWSGAGEQYEQYF. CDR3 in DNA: TGTGCCTGGAGTGGAGCGGGGGAGCAGTACGAGCAGTACTTC.